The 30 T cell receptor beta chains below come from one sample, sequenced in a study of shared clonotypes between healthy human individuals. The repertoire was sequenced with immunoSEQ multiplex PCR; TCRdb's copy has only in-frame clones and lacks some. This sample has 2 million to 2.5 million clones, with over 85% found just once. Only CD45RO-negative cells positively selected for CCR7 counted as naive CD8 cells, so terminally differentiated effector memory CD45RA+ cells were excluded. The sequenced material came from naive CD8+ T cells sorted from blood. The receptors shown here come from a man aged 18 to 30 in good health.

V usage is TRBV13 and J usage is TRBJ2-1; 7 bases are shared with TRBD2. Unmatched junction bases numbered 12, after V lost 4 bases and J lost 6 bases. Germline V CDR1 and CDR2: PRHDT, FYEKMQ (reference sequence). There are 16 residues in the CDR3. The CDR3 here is CASSYGEGGSVNEQFF. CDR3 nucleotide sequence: TGTGCCAGCAGCTACGGAGAGGGCGGGAGTGTCAATGAGCAGTTCTTC. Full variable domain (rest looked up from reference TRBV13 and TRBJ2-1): AAGVIQSPRHLIKEKRETATLKCYPIPRHDTVYWYQQGPGQDPQFLISFYEKMQSDKGSIPDRFSAQQFSDYHSELNMSSLELGDSALYFCASSYGEGGSVNEQFFGPGTRLTVL.

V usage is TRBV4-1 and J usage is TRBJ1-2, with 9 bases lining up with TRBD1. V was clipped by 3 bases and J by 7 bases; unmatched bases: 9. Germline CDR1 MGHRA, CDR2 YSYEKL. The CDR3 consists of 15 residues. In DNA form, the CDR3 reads TGCGCCAGCAGCCAGGCCGGGACAGGGAACGGTGGCTACACCTTC. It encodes CASSQAGTGNGGYTF.

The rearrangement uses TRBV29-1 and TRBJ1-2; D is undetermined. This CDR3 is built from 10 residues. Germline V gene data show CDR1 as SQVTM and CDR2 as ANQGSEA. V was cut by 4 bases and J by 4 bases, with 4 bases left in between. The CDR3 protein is CSVAGYGYTF. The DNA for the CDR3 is TGCAGCGTTGCGGGCTATGGCTACACCTTC.

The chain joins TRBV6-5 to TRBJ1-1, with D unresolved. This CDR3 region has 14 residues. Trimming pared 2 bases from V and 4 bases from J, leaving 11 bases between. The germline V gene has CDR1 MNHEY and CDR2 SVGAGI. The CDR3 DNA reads TGTGCCAGCAGTTACGGGGTTGGGCCCACTGAAGCTTTCTTT. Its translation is CASSYGVGPTEAFF.

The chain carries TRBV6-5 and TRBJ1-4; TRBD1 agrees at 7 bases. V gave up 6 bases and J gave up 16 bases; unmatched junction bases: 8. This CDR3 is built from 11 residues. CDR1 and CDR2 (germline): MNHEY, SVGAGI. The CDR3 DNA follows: TGTGCCAGCAGGGCTACAGGGGAGGAGTTTTTT. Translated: CASRATGEEFF.

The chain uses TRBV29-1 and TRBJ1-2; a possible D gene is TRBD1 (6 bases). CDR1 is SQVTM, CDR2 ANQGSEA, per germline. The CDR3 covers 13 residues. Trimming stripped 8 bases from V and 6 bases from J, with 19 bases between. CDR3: CSPDPQGKDGYTF. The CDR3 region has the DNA TGCAGCCCCGACCCCCAGGGGAAGGATGGCTACACCTTC.

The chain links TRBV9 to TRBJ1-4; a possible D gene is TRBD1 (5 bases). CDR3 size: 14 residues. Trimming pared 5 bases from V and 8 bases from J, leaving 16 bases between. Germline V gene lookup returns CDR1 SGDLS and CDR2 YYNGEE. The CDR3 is CASSQRGVFEKLFF. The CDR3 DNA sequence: TGTGCCAGCAGTCAGCGAGGGGTGTTCGAAAAACTGTTTTTT. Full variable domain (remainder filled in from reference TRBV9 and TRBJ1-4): DSGVTQTPKHLITATGQRVTLRCSPRSGDLSVYWYQQSLDQGLQFLIQYYNGEERAKGNILERFSAQQFPDLHSELNLSSLELGDSALYFCASSQRGVFEKLFFGSGTQLSVL.

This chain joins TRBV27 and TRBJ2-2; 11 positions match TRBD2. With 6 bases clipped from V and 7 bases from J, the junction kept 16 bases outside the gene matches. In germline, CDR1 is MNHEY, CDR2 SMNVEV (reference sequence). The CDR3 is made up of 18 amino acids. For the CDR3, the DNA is TGTGCCAGCAGATCTCGGATCCCGACTAGCGGGACGGGCGGGGAGCTGTTTTTT. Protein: CASRSRIPTSGTGGELFF.

This chain's CDR3 is CASSTTGGGQNQETQYF. CDR3 bases: TGTGCCAGCAGCACGACAGGGGGCGGACAAAACCAAGAGACCCAGTACTTC. The V and J genes are TRBV11-2 and TRBJ2-5; 10 positions agree with TRBD1. The CDR3 consists of 17 residues. The germline V gene has CDR1 SGHAT and CDR2 FQNNGV. With V trimmed by 5 bases and J by 0 bases, 9 bases remained unmatched.

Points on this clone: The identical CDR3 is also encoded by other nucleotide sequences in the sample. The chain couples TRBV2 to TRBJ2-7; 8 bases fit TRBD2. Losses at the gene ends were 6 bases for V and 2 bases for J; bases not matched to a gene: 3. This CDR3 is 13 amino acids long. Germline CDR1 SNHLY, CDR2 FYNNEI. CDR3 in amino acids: CASSGTSTYEQYF. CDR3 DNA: TGTGCCAGCAGCGGGACTAGTACCTACGAGCAGTACTTC.

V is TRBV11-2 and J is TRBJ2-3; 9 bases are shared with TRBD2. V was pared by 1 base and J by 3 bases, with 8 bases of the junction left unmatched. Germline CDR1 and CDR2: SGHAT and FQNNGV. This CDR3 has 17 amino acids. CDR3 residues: CASSLGPPSGITDTQYF. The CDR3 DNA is TGTGCCAGCAGCTTAGGCCCTCCTAGCGGGATTACAGATACGCAGTATTTT.

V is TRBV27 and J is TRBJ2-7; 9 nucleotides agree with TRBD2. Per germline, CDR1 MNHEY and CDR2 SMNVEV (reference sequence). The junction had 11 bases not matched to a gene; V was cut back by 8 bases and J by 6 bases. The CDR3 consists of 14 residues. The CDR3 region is CASRRAGGHLEQYF. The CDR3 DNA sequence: TGTGCCAGCCGGAGAGCGGGGGGCCATCTCGAGCAGTACTTC.

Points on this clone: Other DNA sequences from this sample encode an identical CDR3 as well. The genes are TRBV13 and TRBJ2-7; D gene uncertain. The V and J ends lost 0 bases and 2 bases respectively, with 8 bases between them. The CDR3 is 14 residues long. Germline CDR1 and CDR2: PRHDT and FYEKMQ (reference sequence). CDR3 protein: CASSLGGSTYEQYF. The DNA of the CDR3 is TGTGCCAGCAGCTTAGGTGGTAGTACCTACGAGCAGTACTTC.

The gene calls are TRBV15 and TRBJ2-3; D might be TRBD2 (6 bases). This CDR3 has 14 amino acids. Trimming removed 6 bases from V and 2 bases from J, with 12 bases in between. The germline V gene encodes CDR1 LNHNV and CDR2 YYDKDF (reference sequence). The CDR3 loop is CATRPLANTDTQYF. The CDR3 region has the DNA TGTGCCACCAGGCCCCTAGCGAACACAGATACGCAGTATTTT.

CDR3 sequence (DNA): TGTGCCAGCAGGACCGGGACTACCGAAGAGACCCAGTACTTC. Its translation: CASRTGTTEETQYF. This rearrangement joins TRBV2 to TRBJ2-5, with 7 bases that match TRBD2. Germline lookup yields CDR1 SNHLY and CDR2 FYNNEI. The CDR3 is 14 residues long. V was pared by 6 bases and J by 3 bases, with 7 bases of the junction left unmatched.

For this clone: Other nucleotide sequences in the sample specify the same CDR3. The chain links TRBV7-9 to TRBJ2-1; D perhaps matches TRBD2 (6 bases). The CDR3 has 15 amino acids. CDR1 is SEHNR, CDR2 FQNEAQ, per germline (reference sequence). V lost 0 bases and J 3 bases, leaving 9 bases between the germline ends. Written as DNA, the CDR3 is TGTGCCAGCAGCTTAGCGCTCGGGAGCTACAATGAGCAGTTCTTC. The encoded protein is CASSLALGSYNEQFF.

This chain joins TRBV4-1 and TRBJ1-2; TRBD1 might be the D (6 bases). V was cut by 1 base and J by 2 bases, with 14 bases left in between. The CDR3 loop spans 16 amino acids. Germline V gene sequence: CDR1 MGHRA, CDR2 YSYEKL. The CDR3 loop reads CASSQVGQLMNYGYTF. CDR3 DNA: TGCGCCAGCAGCCAAGTCGGACAGCTTATGAACTATGGCTACACCTTC.

For the CDR3, the DNA is TGTGCCAGCAGCCCTCCGGGACAGGGGGCAGACGAGCAGTACTTC. Translation gives CASSPPGQGADEQYF. The rearrangement links TRBV7-9 to TRBJ2-7; 12 bases are shared with TRBD1. Trimming removed 5 bases from V and 5 bases from J; junction bases left unmatched: 7. The CDR3 consists of 15 residues. Germline CDR1 reads SEHNR; CDR2 reads FQNEAQ (reference sequence).

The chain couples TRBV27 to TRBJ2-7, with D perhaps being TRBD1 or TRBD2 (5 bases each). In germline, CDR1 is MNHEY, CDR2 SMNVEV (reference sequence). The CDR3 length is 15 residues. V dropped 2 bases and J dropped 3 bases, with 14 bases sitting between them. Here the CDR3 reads CASSLKGDPGYEQYF. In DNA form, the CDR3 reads TGTGCCAGCAGTTTAAAAGGGGACCCCGGCTACGAGCAGTACTTC.

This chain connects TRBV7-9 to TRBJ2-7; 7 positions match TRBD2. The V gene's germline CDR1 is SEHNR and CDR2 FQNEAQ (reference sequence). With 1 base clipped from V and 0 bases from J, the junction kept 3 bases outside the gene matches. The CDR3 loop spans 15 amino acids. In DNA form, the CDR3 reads TGTGCCAGCAGCTTAGGGCGGGGGTACTCCTACGAGCAGTACTTC. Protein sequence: CASSLGRGYSYEQYF. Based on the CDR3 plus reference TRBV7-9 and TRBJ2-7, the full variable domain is DTGVSQNPRHKITKRGQNVTFRCDPISEHNRLYWYRQTLGQGPEFLTYFQNEAQLEKSRLLSDRFSAERPKGSFSTLEIQRTEQGDSAMYLCASSLGRGYSYEQYFGPGTRLTVT.

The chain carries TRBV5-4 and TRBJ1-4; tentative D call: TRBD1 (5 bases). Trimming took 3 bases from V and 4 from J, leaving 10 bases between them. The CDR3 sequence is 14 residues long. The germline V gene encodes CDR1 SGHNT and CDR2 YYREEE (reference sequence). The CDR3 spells CASSSGLVNEKLFF. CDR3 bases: TGTGCCAGCAGCTCGGGACTCGTTAATGAAAAACTGTTTTTT. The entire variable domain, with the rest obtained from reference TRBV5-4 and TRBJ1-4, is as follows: ETGVTQSPTHLIKTRGQQVTLRCSSQSGHNTVSWYQQALGQGPQFIFQYYREEENGRGNFPPRFSGLQFPNYSSELNVNALELDDSALYLCASSSGLVNEKLFFGSGTQLSVL.

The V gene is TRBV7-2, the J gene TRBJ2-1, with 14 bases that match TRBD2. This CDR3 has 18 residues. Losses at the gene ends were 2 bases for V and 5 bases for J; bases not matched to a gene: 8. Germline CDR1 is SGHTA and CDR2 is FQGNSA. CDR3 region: CASSLWGLAGEVNNEQFF. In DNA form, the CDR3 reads TGTGCCAGCAGCTTATGGGGACTAGCGGGGGAGGTTAACAATGAGCAGTTCTTC.

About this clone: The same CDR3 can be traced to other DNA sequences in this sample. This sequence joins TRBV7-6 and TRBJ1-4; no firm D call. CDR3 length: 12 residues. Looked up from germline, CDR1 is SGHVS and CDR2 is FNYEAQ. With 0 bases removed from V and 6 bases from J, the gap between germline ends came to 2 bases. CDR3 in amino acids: CASSLADEKLFF. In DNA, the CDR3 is TGTGCCAGCAGCTTAGCGGATGAAAAACTGTTTTTT.

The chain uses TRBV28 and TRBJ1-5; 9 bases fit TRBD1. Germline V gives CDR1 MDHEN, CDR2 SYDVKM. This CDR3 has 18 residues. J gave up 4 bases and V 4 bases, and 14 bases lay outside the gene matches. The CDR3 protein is CASSSLDRDRAGNQPQHF. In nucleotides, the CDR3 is TGTGCCAGCAGTTCCCTAGACCGGGACAGGGCGGGGAATCAGCCCCAGCATTTT.

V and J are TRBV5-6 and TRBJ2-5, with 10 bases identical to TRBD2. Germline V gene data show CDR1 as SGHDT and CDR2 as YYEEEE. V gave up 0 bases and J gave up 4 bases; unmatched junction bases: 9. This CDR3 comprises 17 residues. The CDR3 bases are TGTGCCAGCAGCTTGGTCCTAGCGGGAGAGGTACGAGAGACCCAGTACTTC. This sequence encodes CASSLVLAGEVRETQYF.

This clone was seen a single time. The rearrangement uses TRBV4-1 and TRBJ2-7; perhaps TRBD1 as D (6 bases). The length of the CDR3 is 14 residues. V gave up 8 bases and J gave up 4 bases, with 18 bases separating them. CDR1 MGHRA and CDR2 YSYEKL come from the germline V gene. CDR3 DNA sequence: TGCGCCAGCTCCCACAGGACAGACCTATACGAGCAGTACTTC. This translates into CASSHRTDLYEQYF.

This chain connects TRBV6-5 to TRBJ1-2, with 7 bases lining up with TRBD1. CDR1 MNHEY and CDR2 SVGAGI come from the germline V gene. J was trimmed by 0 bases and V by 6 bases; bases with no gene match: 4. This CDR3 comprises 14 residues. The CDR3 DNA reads TGTGCCAGCAGCGGGACAGCTGCTAACTATGGCTACACCTTC. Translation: CASSGTAANYGYTF.

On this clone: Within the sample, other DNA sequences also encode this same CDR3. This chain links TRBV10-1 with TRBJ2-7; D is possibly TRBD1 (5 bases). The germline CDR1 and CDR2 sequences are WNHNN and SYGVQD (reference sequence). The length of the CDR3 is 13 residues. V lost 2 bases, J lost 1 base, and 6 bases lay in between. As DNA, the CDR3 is TGCGCCAGCAGTGAGGCAGGGTCCTACGAGCAGTACTTC. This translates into CASSEAGSYEQYF.

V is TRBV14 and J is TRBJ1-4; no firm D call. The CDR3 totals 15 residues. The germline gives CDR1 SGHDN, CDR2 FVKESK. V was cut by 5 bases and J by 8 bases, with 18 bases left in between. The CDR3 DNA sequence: TGTGCCAGCAGCACATCGGGAGGGCGAGGCGAAAAACTGTTTTTT. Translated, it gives CASSTSGGRGEKLFF.

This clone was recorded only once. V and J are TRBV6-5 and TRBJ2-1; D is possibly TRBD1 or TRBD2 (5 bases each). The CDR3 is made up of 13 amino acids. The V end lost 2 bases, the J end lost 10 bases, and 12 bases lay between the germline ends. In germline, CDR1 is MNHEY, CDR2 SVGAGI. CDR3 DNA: TGTGCCAGCAGTTACACTGGAAGGGACGAGCAGTTCTTC. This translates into CASSYTGRDEQFF.